This T cell receptor (beta chain) is drawn from a study of cytomegalovirus exposure and HLA in healthy donors. Overall study context: Early released data had tens of millions of unique TCRs, all coming from HLA-typed donors.

PCR employed 60 Vbeta and 13 Jbeta primers. Here immunoSEQ multiplex PCR was the method, and the copy in TCRdb shows in-frame clones only, minus some. Its listing shows 110,000 to 150,000 clones. Overall study results and limits: A later analysis linked about 17,000 TCR beta sequences to HLA alleles at 0.05 false discovery rate. Sequencing likely produced, as an artifact, a cluster of highly shared sequence variants.

V lost 5 bases and J lost 7; bases outside the gene matches: 17. CDR3 size: 18 residues. CDR1 SEHNR and CDR2 FQNEAQ come from the germline V gene (reference sequence). Unrecorded immune exposures were likely, despite nominal health at sampling. Concerning this clone: Its antigen remains unknown.

This clonotype originated in a woman younger than 35 in good health and CMV-seronegative. Sequenced input: PBMCs. The chain carries TRBV7-9 and TRBJ2-7; 13 nucleotides align to TRBD2. Written as DNA, the CDR3 is TGTGCCAGCAGCCCCCGGACTAGCGGGAGTAAATCTCGCGCGGAGCAGTACTTC. Its translation: CASSPRTSGSKSRAEQYF. The entire variable domain, with the rest obtained from reference TRBV7-9 and TRBJ2-7, is as follows: DTGVSQNPRHKITKRGQNVTFRCDPISEHNRLYWYRQTLGQGPEFLTYFQNEAQLEKSRLLSDRFSAERPKGSFSTLEIQRTEQGDSAMYLCASSPRTSGSKSRAEQYFGPGTRLTVT.